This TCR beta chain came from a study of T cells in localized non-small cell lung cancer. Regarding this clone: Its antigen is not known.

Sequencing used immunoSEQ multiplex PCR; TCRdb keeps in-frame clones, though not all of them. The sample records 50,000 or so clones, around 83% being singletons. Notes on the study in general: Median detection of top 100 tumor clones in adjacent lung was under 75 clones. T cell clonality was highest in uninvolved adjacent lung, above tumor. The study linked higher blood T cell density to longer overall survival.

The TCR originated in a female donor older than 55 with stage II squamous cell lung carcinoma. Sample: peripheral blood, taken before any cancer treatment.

DNA of the CDR3: TGTGCCAGCAGTTACGAGGAGGGGACTGAAGCTTTCTTT. Translation gives CASSYEEGTEAFF. The chain combines TRBV6-5 with TRBJ1-1; TRBD1 might be the D (5 bases). Per the germline V gene, CDR1 is MNHEY and CDR2 is SVGAGI. The CDR3 covers 13 residues. Trimming left V 2 bases short and J 5 bases short, with 9 bases between.